This entry lists 4 T cell receptor beta chains sequenced from one sample in a study of blood T cell repertoires in COVID-19. Profiled with immunoSEQ multiplex PCR; TCRdb holds only in-frame clones, not every one. The table has 220,000 or so clones, approximately 91% seen once; the top ten hold around 6.5%. The sequenced material came from peripheral blood. All receptors come from a man aged 60 to 75 who had recovered from COVID-19.

The CDR3 nucleotides are TGTGCCAGCGGGGGCCGGGGCTCTGGAAACACCATATATTTT. As protein: CASGGRGSGNTIYF. This chain joins TRBV9 and TRBJ1-3, with D tentatively TRBD1 (6 bases). The germline V gene has CDR1 SGDLS and CDR2 YYNGEE. This CDR3 spans 14 amino acids. V gave up 7 bases and J gave up 0 bases, with 11 bases separating them.

V and J are TRBV2 and TRBJ2-7; the D gene is possibly TRBD1 (5 bases). Germline CDR1 and CDR2: SNHLY and FYNNEI. The CDR3 contains 13 residues. V was clipped by 6 bases and J by 0 bases, with 9 bases between them. CDR3 nucleotide sequence: TGTGCCAGCAGGAAAGGGGTCTCCTACGAGCAGTACTTC. This translates into CASRKGVSYEQYF.

This clone was found many times. The gene calls are TRBV4-1 and TRBJ1-2; possible D gene TRBD1, 5 bases. The CDR3 extends over 15 amino acids. Trimming removed 0 bases from V and 4 bases from J, with 12 bases in between. CDR1 is MGHRA and CDR2 is YSYEKL in the germline V gene. CDR3 region: CASSQDRGTTYGYTF. The CDR3 bases are TGCGCCAGCAGCCAAGATCGGGGGACGACCTATGGCTACACCTTC.

This sequence joins TRBV19 and TRBJ2-4, with TRBD2 identical over 9 bases. The CDR3 length is 16 residues. Germline lookup yields CDR1 LNHDA and CDR2 SQIVND (reference sequence). Trimming removed 4 bases from V and 4 bases from J; junction bases left unmatched: 8. The chain's CDR3 is CASSSWLAGDKNIQYF. Here the CDR3 DNA reads TGTGCCAGTAGTAGTTGGTTAGCGGGAGATAAAAACATTCAGTACTTC.